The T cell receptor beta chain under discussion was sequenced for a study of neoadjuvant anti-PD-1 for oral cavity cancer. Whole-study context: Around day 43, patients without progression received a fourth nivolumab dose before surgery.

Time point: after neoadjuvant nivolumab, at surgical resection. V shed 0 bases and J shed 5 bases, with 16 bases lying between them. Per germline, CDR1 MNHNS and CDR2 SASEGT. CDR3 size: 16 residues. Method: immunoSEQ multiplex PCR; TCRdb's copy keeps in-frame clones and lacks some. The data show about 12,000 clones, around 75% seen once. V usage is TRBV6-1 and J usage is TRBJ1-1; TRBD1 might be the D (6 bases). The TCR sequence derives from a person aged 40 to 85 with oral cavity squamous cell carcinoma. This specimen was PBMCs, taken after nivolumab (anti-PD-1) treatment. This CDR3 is CASSEAGDPGATEAFF. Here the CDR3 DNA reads TGTGCCAGCAGTGAAGCAGGGGACCCGGGGGCAACTGAAGCTTTCTTT.